The 10 T cell receptor beta chains listed next were all sequenced from one sample in a study of T-cell memory formation after mild COVID-19. Each CDR3 protein is one row after TCRdb ran MiXCR on the 5' RACE reads. The sample includes 530,000 or so distinct CDR3 sequences, around a sixth of them seen just once. The sequenced sample was PBMCs or a T cell subset sorted from them (not recorded which). All receptors come from an adult woman who had mild COVID-19 (a few samples of this study predate the infection). Cell type and time point are not known.

V and J are TRBV5-1 and TRBJ2-7, with TRBD1 matching over 7 bases. Germline trimming cut 0 bases from V and 5 bases from J; bases unmatched to any gene: 8. The germline CDR1 and CDR2 sequences are SGHRS and YFSETQ. The CDR3 spans 15 residues. CDR3 residues: CASSLGPTGSDEQYF. CDR3 coding DNA: TGCGCCAGCAGCTTGGGCCCGACAGGGTCGGACGAGCAGTACTTC.

The chain employs TRBV5-1 and TRBJ1-1; TRBD1 matches 9 bases. The V segment lost 2 bases and the J segment 1 base; nucleotides outside the gene matches: 6. This CDR3 comprises 16 residues. CDR1 and CDR2 from the germline V gene are SGHRS and YFSETQ. The CDR3: CASSFDRDRENTEAFF. For the CDR3, the DNA is TGCGCCAGCAGCTTTGATAGGGACAGGGAGAACACTGAAGCTTTCTTT.

This clonotype was detected only a few times. This rearrangement joins TRBV6-5 to TRBJ2-1; 10 nucleotides match TRBD2. Germline CDR1 reads MNHEY; CDR2 reads SVGAGI. Trimming cost V 4 bases and J 4 bases; bases outside gene matches: 7. The CDR3 has 16 amino acids. Written as DNA, the CDR3 is TGTGCCAGCAGTTCCATAGCGGGAGGACCTTACAATGAGCAGTTCTTC. Its translation is CASSSIAGGPYNEQFF.

This clonotype has more than one count but fewer than ten. V gene TRBV24-1 combines with J gene TRBJ2-2; D is undetermined. CDR3 size: 12 residues. V was cut by 9 bases and J by 2 bases, with 6 bases left in between. The germline gives CDR1 KGHDR, CDR2 SFDVKD. For the CDR3, the DNA is TGTGCCACCTCACTCAACACCGGGGAGCTGTTTTTT. This codes for CATSLNTGELFF.

This clonotype has more than one count but fewer than ten. Written as DNA, the CDR3 is TGTGCCAGCAGCTTAGCGCGGGACAGGGTTCAAGAGACCCAGTACTTC. Amino acid sequence: CASSLARDRVQETQYF. V usage is TRBV7-6 and J usage is TRBJ2-5, with 9 positions matching TRBD1. The V gene's germline CDR1 is SGHVS and CDR2 FNYEAQ. Trimming at V came to 0 bases and at J to 2 bases, leaving 4 bases not matched to a gene. This CDR3 has 16 amino acids.

This clonotype was picked up a small number of times. The chain combines TRBV12-3 or TRBV12-4 with TRBJ2-3, with D unclear. The V gene lost 1 base and the J gene lost 2 bases, with 13 bases spanning the gap. The length of the CDR3 is 16 residues. The CDR3 region has the DNA TGTGCCAGCAGTTTAGGGGCACGACTCCTCACAGATACGCAGTATTTT. Residues: CASSLGARLLTDTQYF.

This clonotype was counted a few times. J is TRBJ1-2 and V is TRBV25-1; D is ambiguous. This CDR3 comprises 16 residues. Trimming removed 0 bases at V and 1 base at J, with 12 bases between. Germline V lookup: CDR1 MGHDK, CDR2 SYGVNS. CDR3 coding DNA: TGTGCCAGCAGTGAATATACCCCGGGTGATAACTATGGCTACACCTTC. It translates to CASSEYTPGDNYGYTF.

V and J are TRBV29-1 and TRBJ2-1; 9 nucleotides line up with TRBD2. This CDR3 spans 18 amino acids. V trimming: 1 base; J trimming: 2 bases; junction bases outside the gene matches: 12. CDR1 SQVTM and CDR2 ANQGSEA come from the germline V gene. This chain's CDR3 is CSVEASGRSPGAYNEQFF. As DNA, the CDR3 is TGCAGCGTTGAAGCAAGCGGGAGGTCCCCCGGGGCCTACAATGAGCAGTTCTTC.

V usage is TRBV20-1 and J usage is TRBJ2-1; D is unclear. The germline V gene has CDR1 DFQATT and CDR2 SNEGSKA (reference sequence). The CDR3 length is 15 residues. Trimming cost V 3 bases and J 5 bases, with 17 bases left between them. CDR3 DNA sequence: TGCAGTGCTAGGGAAGGAGAGCCTCGGGACAATGAGCAGTTCTTC. The encoded protein is CSAREGEPRDNEQFF.

This clonotype occurred a few times. The rearrangement joins TRBV2 to TRBJ2-5; TRBD2 is a possible D gene (5 bases). Germline CDR1 and CDR2: SNHLY and FYNNEI. V was shortened by 6 bases and J by 1 base, with 9 bases between the two germline ends. The CDR3 loop spans 13 amino acids. The CDR3 region is CASRRGPQETQYF. The CDR3 region has the DNA TGTGCCAGCAGAAGAGGGCCCCAAGAGACCCAGTACTTC.